The 18 T cell receptor beta chains in this list originate from one sample, sequenced in a study of T cells in localized non-small cell lung cancer. Profiling relied on immunoSEQ multiplex PCR, and the TCRdb table lists in-frame clones only, not all of them. This sample yields about 34,000 clones, of which around 93% are seen a single time; less than 8% belongs to the top ten. Sequencing used peripheral blood, obtained before any cancer treatment. The receptors derive from a female donor older than 55 with stage I lung adenocarcinoma.

The CDR3 DNA reads as TGTGCCAGCAGCTTAGCCAATCAGCCCCAGCATTTT. It specifies CASSLANQPQHF. This chain uses TRBV7-9 with TRBJ1-5; D remains ambiguous. V dropped 0 bases and J dropped 3 bases, with 0 bases sitting between them. CDR1 is SEHNR, CDR2 FQNEAQ, per germline (reference sequence). The length of the CDR3 is 12 residues.

DNA of the CDR3: TGTGCCAGCAGACCGGGACAGGCTAATGAAAAACTGTTTTTT. This sequence encodes CASRPGQANEKLFF. V gene TRBV5-4 combines with J gene TRBJ1-4, with 8 positions matching TRBD1. The CDR3 covers 14 residues. V shed 5 bases and J 3 bases; nucleotides not matched to a gene: 3. Germline V gene sequence: CDR1 SGHNT, CDR2 YYREEE (reference sequence).

The chain uses TRBV9 and TRBJ2-2; TRBD1 agrees at 9 bases. From germline, CDR1 is SGDLS and CDR2 YYNGEE. V lost 4 bases to trimming and J lost 6 bases; unmatched junction nucleotides: 13. The CDR3 consists of 17 residues. The CDR3 spells CASSLHQWTGASGELFF. CDR3 sequence (DNA): TGTGCCAGCAGCCTTCATCAATGGACAGGGGCCTCCGGGGAGCTGTTTTTT.

The CDR3 region has the DNA TGTGCCAGCAGCCCGGGACTGACTAGCACAGATACGCAGTATTTT. Residues: CASSPGLTSTDTQYF. This chain links TRBV7-9 with TRBJ2-3; weak D call: TRBD2 (6 bases). CDR3 length: 15 amino acids. Germline CDR1 and CDR2: SEHNR and FQNEAQ (reference sequence). Trimming cost V 5 bases and J 0 bases, with 12 bases left between them.

This clone occurred once. The gene calls are TRBV7-9 and TRBJ1-1; 9 bases line up with TRBD1. Germline assignment: CDR1 SEHNR and CDR2 FQNEAQ (reference sequence). The CDR3 has 15 amino acids. Losses at the gene ends were 0 bases for V and 7 bases for J; bases not matched to a gene: 6. The CDR3 DNA is TGTGCCAGCAGCTTAGCTACGGGACAGGGAGGTGAAGCTTTCTTT. Protein product: CASSLATGQGGEAFF.

The chain employs TRBV29-1 and TRBJ2-7; 9 bases map to TRBD1. V lost 6 bases to trimming and J lost 6 bases; unmatched junction nucleotides: 9. The CDR3 is 13 residues long. Germline CDR1 is SQVTM and CDR2 is ANQGSEA. The CDR3 protein is CSVVRDRVGEQYF. The CDR3, as DNA: TGCAGCGTCGTCCGGGACAGGGTGGGCGAGCAGTACTTC.

The chain has TRBV5-1 and TRBJ1-1; perhaps TRBD1 as D (6 bases). Trimming removed 5 bases from V and 1 base from J, with 12 bases in between. CDR1 SGHRS and CDR2 YFSETQ come from the germline V gene. The CDR3 length is 14 residues. CDR3 region: CASRAGASNTEAFF. The CDR3 DNA follows: TGCGCCAGCAGAGCGGGGGCCTCGAACACTGAAGCTTTCTTT.

The chain joins TRBV30 to TRBJ2-3, with a possible D match to TRBD2 (7 bases). The CDR3 is 14 amino acids. The V gene's germline CDR1 is GTSNPN and CDR2 SVGIG (reference sequence). V shed 4 bases and J shed 2 bases, with 13 bases lying between them. CDR3 amino acids: CAWNRGAHTDTQYF. In DNA, the CDR3 is TGTGCCTGGAACCGGGGGGCCCACACAGATACGCAGTATTTT.

This chain connects TRBV6-6 to TRBJ1-2; tentative D call: TRBD1 (5 bases). Germline assignment: CDR1 MNHNY and CDR2 SVGAGI (reference sequence). Deletions cut 5 bases from V and 1 base from J, with 8 bases between. This CDR3 contains 13 residues. In DNA form, the CDR3 reads TGTGCCAGCAGTGACAGTTTTAACTATGGCTACACCTTC. It yields the protein CASSDSFNYGYTF.

The rearrangement links TRBV30 to TRBJ1-4; 9 bases align to TRBD1. V shed 7 bases and J 8 bases; nucleotides not matched to a gene: 5. Per germline, CDR1 GTSNPN and CDR2 SVGIG (reference sequence). The CDR3 has 12 amino acids. CDR3 bases: TGTGCCTCTGGACAGGGGATCGAAAAACTGTTTTTT. Translating gives CASGQGIEKLFF. Based on the CDR3 plus reference TRBV30 and TRBJ1-4, the full variable domain is SQTIHQWPATLVQPVGSPLSLECTVEGTSNPNLYWYRQAAGRGLQLLFYSVGIGQISSEVPQNLSASRPQDRQFILSSKKLLLSDSGFYLCASGQGIEKLFFGSGTQLSVL.

This clone was seen a few times. This sequence joins TRBV10-3 and TRBJ1-2; 9 nucleotides agree with TRBD1. The junction had 7 bases not matched to a gene; V was cut back by 7 bases and J by 4 bases. Germline assignment: CDR1 ENHRY and CDR2 SYGVKD. This CDR3 region has 14 residues. The CDR3 DNA sequence: TGTGCCATCAACCCCGGGACAGGGATCTATGGCTACACCTTC. The encoded protein is CAINPGTGIYGYTF.

This clone showed up just once. The genes are TRBV28 and TRBJ1-2; possible D gene TRBD1, 6 bases. Germline V gene lookup returns CDR1 MDHEN and CDR2 SYDVKM. This CDR3 is 14 amino acids long. V was clipped by 1 base and J by 8 bases, with 14 bases between them. CDR3 amino acids: CASSLSVSQGGYTF. As DNA, the CDR3 is TGTGCCAGCAGTTTATCGGTCTCTCAGGGGGGCTACACCTTC.

This clone was counted a single time. The J gene is TRBJ2-5, the V gene TRBV29-1, with D perhaps TRBD2 (6 bases). V dropped 5 bases and J dropped 5 bases, with 18 bases sitting between them. Per germline, CDR1 SQVTM and CDR2 ANQGSEA. This CDR3 spans 14 amino acids. The CDR3: CSVSPGLGVETQYF. DNA of the CDR3: TGCAGCGTTTCCCCGGGACTGGGGGTGGAGACCCAGTACTTC.

This clone was seen once. A junction end diverges from the germline sequence, so it may reflect a read error. The chain employs TRBV20-1 and TRBJ1-2, with D hard to call. Germline V lookup: CDR1 DFQATT, CDR2 SNEGSKA (reference sequence). There are 11 residues in the CDR3. For the CDR3, the DNA is TGCAGTGCTAGAAGAGAGAGACGGCTCCGCTTC. Translated, it gives CSARRERRLRF.

The rearrangement joins TRBV6-5 to TRBJ2-5, with TRBD2 as a possible D gene (6 bases). V lost 2 bases and J lost 5, with 12 bases in between. The CDR3 extends over 14 amino acids. Germline assignment: CDR1 MNHEY and CDR2 SVGAGI. The CDR3 sequence is CASSYKGRSETQYF. DNA of the CDR3: TGTGCCAGCAGTTACAAGGGGAGGAGCGAGACCCAGTACTTC.

The rearrangement uses TRBV27 and TRBJ2-3; 8 positions match TRBD2. V trimming: 4 bases; J trimming: 1 base; junction bases outside the gene matches: 10. The germline gives CDR1 MNHEY, CDR2 SMNVEV (reference sequence). The CDR3 sequence is 17 residues long. The CDR3 reads CASSSPRGAGGTDTQYF. DNA for the CDR3: TGTGCCAGCAGTTCCCCTAGGGGAGCGGGAGGCACAGATACGCAGTATTTT.

CDR3 protein: CASSLQGHDLYEQYF. CDR3 bases: TGTGCCAGCAGTTTACAGGGACACGACCTCTACGAGCAGTACTTC. The V gene is TRBV6-5, the J gene TRBJ2-7, with D perhaps matching TRBD1 (6 bases). Per the germline V gene, CDR1 is MNHEY and CDR2 is SVGAGI. CDR3 length equals 15 residues. Trimming left V 4 bases short and J 3 bases short, with 16 bases between.

The CDR3 bases are TGTGCCAGCAGCTTAGGGACTAGCGTCTACACAGATACGCAGTATTTT. Its protein product is CASSLGTSVYTDTQYF. The gene calls are TRBV7-3 and TRBJ2-3; 10 bases align to TRBD2. The V segment lost 2 bases and the J segment 2 bases; nucleotides outside the gene matches: 4. The CDR3 runs 16 residues. Germline values: CDR1 SGHTA, CDR2 FQGTGA.